The 27 T cell receptor beta chains listed next were all sequenced from one sample in a study of blood T cells in healthy people across ages. PCR was performed a second time for about 7 to 12 cycles using a sample-barcoded 5' primer and a J-beta primer mix. Each CDR3 protein gets one entry after TCRdb re-called the 5' RACE reads with MiXCR. This sample yields roughly 680,000 distinct CDR3 sequences, of which roughly 21% are seen a single time; approximately 3.6% belongs to the top ten. The sequencing input was blood. These receptors came from a man between 65 and 79 years old in good health.

The chain uses TRBV27 and TRBJ2-5, with 16 bases matching TRBD2. The better agreement between TRBJ2-1 and the DNA end casts doubt on the J call. The CDR3 loop spans 17 amino acids. The germline V gene encodes CDR1 MNHEY and CDR2 SMNVEV (reference sequence). CDR3: CASSSGTSGRAGHEQFF. The CDR3 DNA reads TGTGCCAGCAGTTCAGGGACTAGCGGGAGGGCCGGCCATGAGCAGTTCTTC.

This clonotype was seen more than once but under ten times. This sequence joins TRBV27 and TRBJ2-3; 8 bases line up with TRBD2. The CDR3 extends over 14 amino acids. J lost 3 bases, V lost 7 bases, and 6 bases had no gene match. The germline CDR1 and CDR2 sequences are MNHEY and SMNVEV (reference sequence). The CDR3 region has the DNA TGTGCCAGCAAAGAGGGACTAGGGACAGATACGCAGTATTTT. It translates to CASKEGLGTDTQYF.

This sequence joins TRBV29-1 and TRBJ2-1; tentative D call: TRBD2 (6 bases). Trimming took off 3 bases at V and 0 bases at J, with 15 bases between the two ends. Germline values: CDR1 SQVTM, CDR2 ANQGSEA. The CDR3 has 16 residues. The CDR3 protein is CSVDDVGLRSYNEQFF. CDR3 DNA sequence: TGCAGCGTTGACGACGTGGGACTCCGCTCCTACAATGAGCAGTTCTTC.

The chain employs TRBV5-1 and TRBJ2-3; 10 positions agree with TRBD1. V was pared by 5 bases and J by 9 bases, with 12 bases of the junction left unmatched. Germline CDR1 SGHRS, CDR2 YFSETQ. The CDR3 loop spans 15 amino acids. CDR3 in DNA: TGCGCCAGCAGTCCGGGACAGGGGCAGACCAGGACGCAGTATTTT. Encoded protein: CASSPGQGQTRTQYF.

This clonotype turned up a few times. The chain uses TRBV6-5 and TRBJ1-6; 7 bases match TRBD1. The CDR3 extends over 13 amino acids. Germline V gene data show CDR1 as MNHEY and CDR2 as SVGAGI. The trim removed 8 bases at V and 9 bases at J, leaving 7 bases unmatched. CDR3 DNA sequence: TGTGCCAGCCGGGACAGAGGGATTTCACCCCTCCACTTT. Protein sequence: CASRDRGISPLHF.

The chain joins TRBV7-8 to TRBJ2-5; 7 bases line up with TRBD1. The assigned J gene may be wrong: the sequence end matches TRBJ2-7 better. Germline V gene lookup returns CDR1 SGHVS and CDR2 FQNEAQ. The CDR3 extends over 17 amino acids. CDR3: CASSSQAGQVISYEQYF. CDR3 coding DNA: TGTGCCAGCAGCTCACAAGCTGGACAGGTAATCTCCTACGAGCAGTACTTC.

This chain connects TRBV20-1 to TRBJ2-7; 13 nucleotides line up with TRBD2. Germline lookup yields CDR1 DFQATT and CDR2 SNEGSKA (reference sequence). The CDR3 contains 13 residues. With V trimmed by 6 bases and J by 6 bases, 5 bases remained unmatched. As DNA, the CDR3 is TGCAGTGCCAAGACTAGCGGGAGGAGCGAGCAGTACTTC. As protein: CSAKTSGRSEQYF.

This clonotype showed up just a few times. The chain couples TRBV29-1 to TRBJ1-4; TRBD1 might be the D (6 bases). In germline, CDR1 is SQVTM, CDR2 ANQGSEA. The CDR3 extends over 15 amino acids. The V end lost 7 bases, the J end lost 5 bases, and 20 bases lay between the germline ends. As DNA, the CDR3 is TGCAGCGCTAAGACAGGTCCCCAAGGGAATGAAAAACTGTTTTTT. It translates to CSAKTGPQGNEKLFF.

The chain is built from TRBV3-1 and TRBJ2-1; the match to TRBD2 covers 10 bases. This CDR3 is 17 amino acids long. Germline-derived CDR1 and CDR2 are LGHDT and YNNKEL (reference sequence). The ends lost 0 bases at V and 3 bases at J; junction bases unmatched: 5. The CDR3 DNA reads as TGTGCCAGCAGCCAAGAGCGGACTAGCGGAGTCTACAATGAGCAGTTCTTC. This translates into CASSQERTSGVYNEQFF.

The chain couples TRBV29-1 to TRBJ1-2; D possibly corresponds to TRBD1 (6 bases). Looked up from germline, CDR1 is SQVTM and CDR2 is ANQGSEA. The CDR3 totals 13 residues. Trimming cost V 2 bases and J 5 bases, with 12 bases left between them. This CDR3 is CSVEPTGSYGYTF. CDR3 bases: TGCAGCGTTGAACCTACAGGGTCTTATGGCTACACCTTC. The whole variable domain, remainder taken from reference TRBV29-1 and TRBJ1-2, is SAVISQKPSRDICQRGTSLTIQCQVDSQVTMMFWYRQQPGQSLTLIATANQGSEATYESGFVIDKFPISRPNLTFSTLTVSNMSPEDSSIYLCSVEPTGSYGYTFGSGTRLTVV.

V and J are TRBV7-3 and TRBJ2-1; a weak D match, TRBD2 (6 bases). The CDR3 spans 14 residues. Trimming left V 4 bases short and J 8 bases short, with 15 bases between. Germline CDR1 and CDR2: SGHTA and FQGTGA. The CDR3 bases are TGTGCCAGCAGCTCGAAACGGGAGTCAGATGAGCAGTTCTTC. Translation: CASSSKRESDEQFF. The full variable domain, its missing parts supplied by reference TRBV7-3 and TRBJ2-1, is GAGVSQTPSNKVTEKGKYVELRCDPISGHTALYWYRQSLGQGPEFLIYFQGTGAADDSGLPNDRFFAVRPEGSVSTLKIQRTERGDSAVYLCASSSKRESDEQFFGPGTRLTVL.

This clonotype was observed many times. The chain uses TRBV5-1 and TRBJ2-7; 9 nucleotides align to TRBD1. V was clipped by 3 bases and J by 3 bases; unmatched bases: 10. Germline values: CDR1 SGHRS, CDR2 YFSETQ. The length of the CDR3 is 16 residues. The CDR3 reads CASSYFPGQGNYEQYF. CDR3 nucleotide sequence: TGCGCCAGCAGCTACTTTCCGGGACAGGGAAACTACGAGCAGTACTTC.

The chain employs TRBV2 and TRBJ2-1; no reliable D call. V lost 5 bases to trimming and J lost 0 bases, with 14 bases between them. Germline loops: CDR1 SNHLY, CDR2 FYNNEI. The CDR3 runs 16 residues. The CDR3 sequence: CASSLRHVSSYNEQFF. As DNA, the CDR3 is TGTGCCAGCAGTCTCAGACACGTGAGCTCCTACAATGAGCAGTTCTTC.

The table lists this clonotype with a few counts. The chain is built from TRBV29-1 and TRBJ1-2, with D perhaps matching TRBD1 (6 bases). Germline V gene sequence: CDR1 SQVTM, CDR2 ANQGSEA. The CDR3 has 13 amino acids. V was shortened by 6 bases and J by 0 bases, with 11 bases between the two germline ends. CDR3 amino acids: CSVRTEANYGYTF. In DNA form, the CDR3 reads TGCAGCGTCCGGACAGAAGCTAACTATGGCTACACCTTC.

V usage is TRBV15 and J usage is TRBJ2-5; TRBD2 might be the D (6 bases). Near its end, the DNA agrees better with TRBJ2-7, so the J call may be wrong. Germline V gives CDR1 LNHNV, CDR2 YYDKDF (reference sequence). The CDR3 consists of 16 residues. The CDR3 loop reads CATSTRRRGSSYEQYF. CDR3 nucleotide sequence: TGTGCCACCAGCACACGACGACGGGGGAGCTCCTACGAGCAGTACTTC.

This clonotype was seen at least ten times. This chain uses TRBV27 with TRBJ1-6, with 8 bases aligning to TRBD1. The germline CDR1 and CDR2 sequences are MNHEY and SMNVEV (reference sequence). The CDR3 runs to 14 residues. Losses at the gene ends were 5 bases for V and 14 bases for J; bases not matched to a gene: 11. The CDR3 protein is CASSPWTGSMALHF. CDR3 sequence (DNA): TGTGCCAGCAGTCCTTGGACAGGGAGTATGGCCCTCCACTTT.

V gene TRBV5-1 combines with J gene TRBJ2-5; D is undetermined. Trimming pared 0 bases from V and 5 bases from J, leaving 14 bases between. This CDR3 comprises 15 residues. Germline CDR1 SGHRS, CDR2 YFSETQ. The CDR3: CASSLADGAGETQYF. For the CDR3, the DNA is TGCGCCAGCAGCTTGGCCGATGGTGCCGGGGAGACCCAGTACTTC.

In the case of this clonotype: At one end, the junction sequence differs from germline, possibly due to a read error. The chain employs TRBV20-1 and TRBJ2-3; possible D gene TRBD1, 6 bases. Per the germline V gene, CDR1 is DFQATT and CDR2 is SNEGSKA (reference sequence). The CDR3 has 14 amino acids. CDR3: CSANGDNSKDTQYF. The CDR3 DNA is TGCAGCGCTAACGGGGACAACTCAAAGGATACGCAGTATTTT.

Only a few counts were recorded for this clonotype. An end of the junction differs from the germline gene, which may be a read error. The rearrangement uses TRBV10-3 and TRBJ2-3, with D possibly being TRBD1 (6 bases). This CDR3 region has 12 residues. Germline CDR1 reads ENHRY; CDR2 reads SYGVKD. The CDR3 protein is CAGGGSTDTQCF. CDR3 DNA: TGTGCCGGGGGCGGAAGCACAGATACGCAGTGTTTT.

CDR3 protein: CASSLVPSTDTQYF. CDR3 coding DNA: TGCGCCAGCAGCTTGGTCCCAAGCACAGATACGCAGTATTTT. V is TRBV5-1 and J is TRBJ2-3; D is undetermined. V was trimmed by 0 bases and J by 0 bases, leaving 5 bases between them. The CDR3 has 14 residues. Germline-derived CDR1 and CDR2 are SGHRS and YFSETQ.

This clonotype appeared a few times. Here the CDR3 reads CASSVGSNSYEQYF. CDR3 coding DNA: TGTGCCAGCAGCGTAGGTTCAAACTCCTACGAGCAGTACTTC. The chain is built from TRBV9 and TRBJ2-7; D is uncertain. Trimming pared 0 bases from V and 0 bases from J, leaving 7 bases between. The germline gives CDR1 SGDLS, CDR2 YYNGEE. The CDR3 has 14 residues.

This clonotype has just a few counts. The chain employs TRBV5-6 and TRBJ2-7; tentatively, D is TRBD1 (5 bases). CDR3 size: 13 residues. Between the trimmed V and J ends, which lost 3 bases and 3 bases, there was a span of 10 bases. The germline V gene encodes CDR1 SGHDT and CDR2 YYEEEE. CDR3 sequence: CASSSRQSYEQYF. In DNA, the CDR3 is TGTGCCAGCAGCTCAAGACAGAGCTACGAGCAGTACTTC.

This clonotype was counted between two and nine times. The chain links TRBV7-9 to TRBJ2-1, with 9 bases fitting TRBD2. This CDR3 contains 17 residues. After removal of 1 base from V and 8 bases from J, the junction contained 12 bases not matched to a gene. The V gene's germline CDR1 is SEHNR and CDR2 FQNEAQ (reference sequence). The CDR3 protein is CASSLEFASGTGHEQFF. For the CDR3, the DNA is TGTGCCAGCAGCTTAGAATTCGCTAGCGGGACGGGTCATGAGCAGTTCTTC.

V gene TRBV29-1 combines with J gene TRBJ2-3, with D perhaps TRBD2 (7 bases). CDR1 SQVTM and CDR2 ANQGSEA come from the germline V gene. V was cut by 4 bases and J by 2 bases, with 10 bases left in between. The CDR3 is 13 residues long. DNA of the CDR3: TGCAGCGTTGGCGGGGGCGACACAGATACGCAGTATTTT. It specifies CSVGGGDTDTQYF.

The chain employs TRBV11-2 and TRBJ2-3, with no clear D. V was pared by 5 bases and J by 2 bases, with 20 bases between. Germline CDR1 reads SGHAT; CDR2 reads FQNNGV. This CDR3 is built from 17 residues. CDR3 nucleotides: TGTGCCAGCAGCGTACGTCCAGACTCCCTCTACACAGATACGCAGTATTTT. Its protein product is CASSVRPDSLYTDTQYF.

With respect to this clonotype: Germline and junction disagree at one end, which may indicate a read error. V and J are TRBV6-5 and TRBJ2-3; either TRBD1 or TRBD2 may fit D (5 bases each). The CDR3 contains 17 residues. Looked up from germline, CDR1 is MNHEY and CDR2 is SVGAGI. CDR3 nucleotide sequence: TGTGCCAGCAGTTACTCATGGGGGTACGGGGAAACAGATACGCAATATTTT. This encodes CASSYSWGYGETDTQYF.

The rearrangement joins TRBV10-3 to TRBJ1-1, with 9 nucleotides matching TRBD1. This CDR3 has 15 amino acids. CDR1 ENHRY and CDR2 SYGVKD come from the germline V gene. V shed 3 bases, J shed 4 bases, and the junction held 6 bases outside the gene matches. CDR3 protein: CAISDQDRGSTEAFF. CDR3 sequence (DNA): TGTGCCATCAGTGACCAAGACAGGGGGTCCACTGAAGCTTTCTTT.